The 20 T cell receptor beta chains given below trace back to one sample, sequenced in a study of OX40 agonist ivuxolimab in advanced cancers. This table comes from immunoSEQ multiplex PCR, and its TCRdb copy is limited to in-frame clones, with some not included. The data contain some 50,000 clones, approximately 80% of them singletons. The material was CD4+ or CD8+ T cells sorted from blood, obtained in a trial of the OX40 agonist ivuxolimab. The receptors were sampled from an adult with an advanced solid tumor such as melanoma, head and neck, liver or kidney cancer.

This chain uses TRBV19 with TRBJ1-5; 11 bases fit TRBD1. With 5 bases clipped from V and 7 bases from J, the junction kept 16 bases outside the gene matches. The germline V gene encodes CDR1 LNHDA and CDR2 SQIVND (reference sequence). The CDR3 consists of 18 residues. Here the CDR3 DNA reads TGTGCCAGTAGTGCCACGTGGACAGGGGGCCTCCACGGCCAGCCCCAGCATTTT. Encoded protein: CASSATWTGGLHGQPQHF.

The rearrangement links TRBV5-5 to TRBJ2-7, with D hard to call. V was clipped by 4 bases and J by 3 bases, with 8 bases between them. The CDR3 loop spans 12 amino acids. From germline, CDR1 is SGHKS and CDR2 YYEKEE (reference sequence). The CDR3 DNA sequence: TGTGCCAGCAGCAGTGGCGTCTACGAGCAGTACTTC. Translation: CASSSGVYEQYF.

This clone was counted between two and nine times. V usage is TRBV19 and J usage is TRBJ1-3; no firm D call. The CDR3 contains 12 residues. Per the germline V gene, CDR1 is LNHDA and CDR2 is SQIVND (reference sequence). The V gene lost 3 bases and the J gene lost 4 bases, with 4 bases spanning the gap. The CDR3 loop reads CASSMEGNTIYF. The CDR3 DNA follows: TGTGCCAGTAGTATGGAAGGAAACACCATATATTTT.

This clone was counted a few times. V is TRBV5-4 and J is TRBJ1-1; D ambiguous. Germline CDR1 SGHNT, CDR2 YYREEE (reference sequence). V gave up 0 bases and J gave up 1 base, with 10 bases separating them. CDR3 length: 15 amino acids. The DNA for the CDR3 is TGTGCCAGCAGCTTGGGTGGTTCGGGGAACACTGAAGCTTTCTTT. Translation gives CASSLGGSGNTEAFF.

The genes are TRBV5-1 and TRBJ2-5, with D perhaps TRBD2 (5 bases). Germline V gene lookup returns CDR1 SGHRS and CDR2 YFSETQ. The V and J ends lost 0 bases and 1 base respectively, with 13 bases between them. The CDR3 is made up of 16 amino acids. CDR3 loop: CASSLDVLSGQETQYF. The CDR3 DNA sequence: TGCGCCAGCAGCTTGGACGTATTGAGCGGCCAAGAGACCCAGTACTTC. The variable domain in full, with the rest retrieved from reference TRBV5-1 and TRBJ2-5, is KAGVTQTPRYLIKTRGQQVTLSCSPISGHRSVSWYQQTPGQGLQFLFEYFSETQRNKGNFPGRFSGRQFSNSRSEMNVSTLELGDSALYLCASSLDVLSGQETQYFGPGTRLLVL.

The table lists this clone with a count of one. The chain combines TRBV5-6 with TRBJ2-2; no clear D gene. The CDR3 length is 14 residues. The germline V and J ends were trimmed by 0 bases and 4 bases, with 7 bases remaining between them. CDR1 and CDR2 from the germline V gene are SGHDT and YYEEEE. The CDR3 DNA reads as TGTGCCAGCAGCTTGGTTTCGGGCACCGGGGAGCTGTTTTTT. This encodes CASSLVSGTGELFF. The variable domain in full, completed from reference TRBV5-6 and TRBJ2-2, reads DAGVTQSPTHLIKTRGQQVTLRCSPKSGHDTVSWYQQALGQGPQFIFQYYEEEERQRGNFPDRFSGHQFPNYSSELNVNALLLGDSALYLCASSLVSGTGELFFGEGSRLTVL.

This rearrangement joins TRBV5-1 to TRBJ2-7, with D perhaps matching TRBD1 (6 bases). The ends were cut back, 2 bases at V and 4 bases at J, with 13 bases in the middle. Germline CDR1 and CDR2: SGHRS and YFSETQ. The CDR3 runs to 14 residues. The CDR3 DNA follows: TGCGCCAGCAGCTTAGGGAGCACAGGGTACGAGCAGTACTTC. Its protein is CASSLGSTGYEQYF.

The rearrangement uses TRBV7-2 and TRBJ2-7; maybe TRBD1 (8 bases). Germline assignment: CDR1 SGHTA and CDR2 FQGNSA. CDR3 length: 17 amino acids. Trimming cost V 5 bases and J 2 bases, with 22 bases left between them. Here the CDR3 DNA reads TGTGCCAGCAGCCGCGACAGGGGTGGGAGCGGGACCTACGAGCAGTACTTC. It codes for CASSRDRGGSGTYEQYF.

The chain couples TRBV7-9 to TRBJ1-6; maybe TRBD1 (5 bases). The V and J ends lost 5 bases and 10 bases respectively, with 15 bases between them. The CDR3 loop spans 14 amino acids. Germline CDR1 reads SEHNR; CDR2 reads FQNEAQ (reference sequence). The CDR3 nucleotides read TGTGCCAGCAGCCCAAGGCCGGGGCACTCACCCCTCCACTTT. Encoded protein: CASSPRPGHSPLHF.

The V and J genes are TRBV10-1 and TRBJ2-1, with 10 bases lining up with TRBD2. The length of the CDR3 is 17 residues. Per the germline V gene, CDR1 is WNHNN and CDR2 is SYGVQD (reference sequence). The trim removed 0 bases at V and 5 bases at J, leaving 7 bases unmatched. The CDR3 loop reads CASSESTGSGRDNEQFF. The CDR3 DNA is TGCGCCAGCAGTGAGTCGACGGGAAGCGGGAGGGACAATGAGCAGTTCTTC.

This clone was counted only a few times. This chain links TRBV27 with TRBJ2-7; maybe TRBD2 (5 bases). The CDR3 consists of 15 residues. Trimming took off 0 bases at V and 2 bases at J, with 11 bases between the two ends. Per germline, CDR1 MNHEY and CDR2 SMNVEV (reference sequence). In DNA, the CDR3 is TGTGCCAGCAGTTTATCCGAGGGTGCAACCTACGAGCAGTACTTC. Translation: CASSLSEGATYEQYF.

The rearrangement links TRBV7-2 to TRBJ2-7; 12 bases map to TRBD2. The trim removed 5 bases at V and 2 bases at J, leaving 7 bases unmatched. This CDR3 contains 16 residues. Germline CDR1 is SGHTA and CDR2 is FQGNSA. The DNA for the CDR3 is TGTGCCAGCAGCCAACGGACTAGCGGGATCACCTACGAGCAGTACTTC. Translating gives CASSQRTSGITYEQYF. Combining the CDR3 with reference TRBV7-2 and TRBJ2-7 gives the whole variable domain GAGVSQSPSNKVTEKGKDVELRCDPISGHTALYWYRQSLGQGLEFLIYFQGNSAPDKSGLPSDRFSAERTGGSVSTLTIQRTQQEDSAVYLCASSQRTSGITYEQYFGPGTRLTVT.

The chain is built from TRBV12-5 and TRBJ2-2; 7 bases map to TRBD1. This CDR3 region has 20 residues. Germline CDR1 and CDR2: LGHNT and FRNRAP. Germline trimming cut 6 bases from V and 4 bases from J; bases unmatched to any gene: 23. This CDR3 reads CASGENRDSIMGRSTGELFF. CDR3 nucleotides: TGTGCTAGTGGCGAAAACCGGGACAGCATTATGGGCCGCAGCACCGGGGAGCTGTTTTTT. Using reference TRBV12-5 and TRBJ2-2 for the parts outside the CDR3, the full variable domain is DARVTQTPRHKVTEMGQEVTMRCQPILGHNTVFWYRQTMMQGLELLAYFRNRAPLDDSGMPKDRFSAEMPDATLATLKIQPSEPRDSAVYFCASGENRDSIMGRSTGELFFGEGSRLTVL.

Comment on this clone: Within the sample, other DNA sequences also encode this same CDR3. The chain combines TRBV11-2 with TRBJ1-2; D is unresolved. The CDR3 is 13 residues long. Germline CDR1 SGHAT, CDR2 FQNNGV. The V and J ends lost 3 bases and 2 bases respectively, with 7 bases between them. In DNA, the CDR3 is TGTGCCAGCAGCTTGGGCGGGAACTATGGCTACACCTTC. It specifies CASSLGGNYGYTF. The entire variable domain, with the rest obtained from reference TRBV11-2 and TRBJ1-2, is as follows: EAGVAQSPRYKIIEKRQSVAFWCNPISGHATLYWYQQILGQGPKLLIQFQNNGVVDDSQLPKDRFSAERLKGVDSTLKIQPAKLEDSAVYLCASSLGGNYGYTFGSGTRLTVV.

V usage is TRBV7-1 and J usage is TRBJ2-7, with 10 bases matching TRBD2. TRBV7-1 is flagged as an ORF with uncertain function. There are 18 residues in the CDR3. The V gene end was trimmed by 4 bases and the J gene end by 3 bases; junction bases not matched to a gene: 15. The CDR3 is CASSLVGLAVFPHYEQYF. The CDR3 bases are TGTGCCAGCAGCTTAGTTGGACTAGCGGTCTTCCCCCACTACGAGCAGTACTTC.

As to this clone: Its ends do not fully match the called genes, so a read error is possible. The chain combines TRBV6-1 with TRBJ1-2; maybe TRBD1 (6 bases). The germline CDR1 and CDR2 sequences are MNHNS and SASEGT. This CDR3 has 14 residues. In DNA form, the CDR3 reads TGTGCCAGCAGTGGGACAGTTAGTGACTATGGTTACACCTTC. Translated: CASSGTVSDYGYTF.

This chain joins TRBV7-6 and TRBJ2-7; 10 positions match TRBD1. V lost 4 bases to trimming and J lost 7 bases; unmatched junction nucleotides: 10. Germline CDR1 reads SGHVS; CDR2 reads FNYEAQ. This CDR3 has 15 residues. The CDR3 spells CASSSRDRGTNEQYF. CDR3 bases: TGTGCCAGCAGCTCGCGGGACAGGGGAACGAATGAGCAGTACTTC. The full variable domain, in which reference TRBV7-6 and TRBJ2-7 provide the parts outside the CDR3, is GAGVSQSPRYKVTKRGQDVALRCDPISGHVSLYWYRQALGQGPEFLTYFNYEAQQDKSGLPNDRFSAERPEGSISTLTIQRTEQRDSAMYRCASSSRDRGTNEQYFGPGTRLTVT.

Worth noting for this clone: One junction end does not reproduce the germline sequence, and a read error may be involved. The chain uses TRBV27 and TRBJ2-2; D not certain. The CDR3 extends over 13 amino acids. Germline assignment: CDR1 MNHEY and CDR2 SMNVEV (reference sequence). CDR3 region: CASSWNRAGELFF. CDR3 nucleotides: TGTGCCAGCAGTTGGAACCGGGCCGGAGAGCTGTTTTTT.

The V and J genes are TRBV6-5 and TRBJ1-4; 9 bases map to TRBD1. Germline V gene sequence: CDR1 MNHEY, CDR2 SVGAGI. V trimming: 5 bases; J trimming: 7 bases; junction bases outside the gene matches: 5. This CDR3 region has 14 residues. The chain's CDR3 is CASSKTGGVEKLFF. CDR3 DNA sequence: TGTGCCAGCAGTAAAACAGGGGGCGTTGAAAAACTGTTTTTT.

Here the CDR3 reads CASSPTGVGYEQYF. CDR3 coding DNA: TGTGCCAGCAGCCCGACAGGGGTAGGTTACGAGCAGTACTTC. The genes are TRBV11-3 and TRBJ2-7; 8 bases are a match to TRBD1. J was trimmed by 4 bases and V by 5 bases; bases with no gene match: 7. Germline CDR1 is SGHNT and CDR2 is YENEEA. The CDR3 runs 14 residues.